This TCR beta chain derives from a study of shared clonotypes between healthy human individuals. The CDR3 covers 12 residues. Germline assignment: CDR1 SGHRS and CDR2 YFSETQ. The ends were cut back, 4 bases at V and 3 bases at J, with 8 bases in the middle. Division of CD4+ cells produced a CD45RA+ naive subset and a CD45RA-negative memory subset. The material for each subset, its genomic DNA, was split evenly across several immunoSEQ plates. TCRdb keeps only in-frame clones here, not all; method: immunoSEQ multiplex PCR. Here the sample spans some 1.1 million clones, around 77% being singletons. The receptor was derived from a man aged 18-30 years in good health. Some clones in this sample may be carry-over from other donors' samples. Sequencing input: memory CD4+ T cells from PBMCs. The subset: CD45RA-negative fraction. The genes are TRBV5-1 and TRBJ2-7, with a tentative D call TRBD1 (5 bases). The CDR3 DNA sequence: TGCGCCAGCAGCGGGGCAGGCTACGAGCAGTACTTC. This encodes CASSGAGYEQYF.